This TCR beta chain was identified in a study of cytomegalovirus exposure and HLA in healthy donors. Study-level findings and limits: It was likely that a cluster of highly shared sequence variants was a sequencing artifact. Serostatus for CMV was the only available immune exposure information. The presence/absence work took it that sequencing depth was about the same across donors.

This clone was counted a few times. The antigen remains unidentified. Vbeta (60) and Jbeta (13) primers were used in the PCR. Method: immunoSEQ multiplex PCR; TCRdb's copy keeps in-frame clones and lacks some. Of roughly 100,000 clones in the sample, roughly four fifths were seen once. Looked up from germline, CDR1 is LGHNA and CDR2 is YNFKEQ. This CDR3 has 15 residues. The V and J ends lost 1 base and 2 bases respectively, with 11 bases between them. V and J are TRBV4-2 and TRBJ2-5; D may be TRBD1 (5 bases). Sequencing input: PBMCs. This TCR was recovered from a man in his fifties or sixties in good health and CMV-seronegative. This chain's CDR3 is CASSQVGAEQETQYF. DNA of the CDR3: TGTGCCAGCAGCCAAGTAGGGGCAGAACAAGAGACCCAGTACTTC.